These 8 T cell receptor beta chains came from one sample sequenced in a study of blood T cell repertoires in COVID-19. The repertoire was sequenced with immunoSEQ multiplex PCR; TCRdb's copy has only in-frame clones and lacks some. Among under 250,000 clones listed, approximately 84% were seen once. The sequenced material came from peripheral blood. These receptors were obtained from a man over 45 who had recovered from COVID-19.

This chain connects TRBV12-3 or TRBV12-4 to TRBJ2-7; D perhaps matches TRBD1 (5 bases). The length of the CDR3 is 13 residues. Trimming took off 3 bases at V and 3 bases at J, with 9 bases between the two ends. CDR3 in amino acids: CASSFDSNYEQYF. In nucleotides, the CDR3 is TGTGCCAGCAGTTTTGACAGCAACTACGAGCAGTACTTC.

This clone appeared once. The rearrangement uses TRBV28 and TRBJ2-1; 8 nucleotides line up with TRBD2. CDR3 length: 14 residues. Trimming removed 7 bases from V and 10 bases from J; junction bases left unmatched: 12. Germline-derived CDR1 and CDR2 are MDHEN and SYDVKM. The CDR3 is CASMAGGPEGEQFF. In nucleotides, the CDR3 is TGTGCCAGCATGGCGGGAGGTCCTGAGGGGGAGCAGTTCTTC.

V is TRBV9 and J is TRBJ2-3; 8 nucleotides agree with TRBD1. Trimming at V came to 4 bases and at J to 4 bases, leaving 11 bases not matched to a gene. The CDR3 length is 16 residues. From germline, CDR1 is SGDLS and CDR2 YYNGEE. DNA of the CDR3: TGTGCCAGCAGCCAGGACAGGGTCGGATCCTCAGATACGCAGTATTTT. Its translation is CASSQDRVGSSDTQYF.

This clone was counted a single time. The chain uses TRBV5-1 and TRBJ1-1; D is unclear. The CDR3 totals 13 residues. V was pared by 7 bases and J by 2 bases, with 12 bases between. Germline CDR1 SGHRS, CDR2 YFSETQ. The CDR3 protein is CASHQTPNTEAFF. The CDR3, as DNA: TGCGCCAGCCATCAGACACCCAACACTGAAGCTTTCTTT.

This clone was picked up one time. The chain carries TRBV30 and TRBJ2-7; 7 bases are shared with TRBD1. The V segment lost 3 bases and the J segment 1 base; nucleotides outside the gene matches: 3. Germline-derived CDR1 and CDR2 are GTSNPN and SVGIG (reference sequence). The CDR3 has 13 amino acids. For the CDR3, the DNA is TGTGCCTGGAGGGCAGGGGGTTCCTACGAGCAGTACTTC. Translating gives CAWRAGGSYEQYF.

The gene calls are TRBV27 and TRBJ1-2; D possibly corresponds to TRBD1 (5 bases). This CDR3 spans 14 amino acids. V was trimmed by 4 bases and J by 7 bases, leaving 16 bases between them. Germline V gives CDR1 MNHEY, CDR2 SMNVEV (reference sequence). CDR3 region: CASSYRTPPSGYTF. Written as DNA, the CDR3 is TGTGCCAGCAGTTACCGGACACCTCCGAGTGGCTACACCTTC.

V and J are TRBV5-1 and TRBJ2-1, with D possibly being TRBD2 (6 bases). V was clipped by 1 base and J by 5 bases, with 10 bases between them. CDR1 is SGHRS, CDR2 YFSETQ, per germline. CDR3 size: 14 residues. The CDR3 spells CASSLYLANNEQFF. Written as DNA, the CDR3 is TGCGCCAGCAGCTTGTACCTAGCGAACAATGAGCAGTTCTTC.

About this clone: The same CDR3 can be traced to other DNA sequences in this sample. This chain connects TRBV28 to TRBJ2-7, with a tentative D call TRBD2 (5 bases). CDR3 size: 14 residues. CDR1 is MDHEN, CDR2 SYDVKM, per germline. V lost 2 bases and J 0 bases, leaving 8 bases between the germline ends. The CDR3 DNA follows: TGTGCCAGCAGTTTAGCGGGCAGCTCCTACGAGCAGTACTTC. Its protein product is CASSLAGSSYEQYF. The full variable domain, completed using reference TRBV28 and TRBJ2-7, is DVKVTQSSRYLVKRTGEKVFLECVQDMDHENMFWYRQDPGLGLRLIYFSYDVKMKEKGDIPEGYSVSREKKERFSLILESASTNQTSMYLCASSLAGSSYEQYFGPGTRLTVT.